This T cell receptor (beta chain) was sequenced for a study of shared clonotypes between healthy human individuals. Study-wide context: With ages of 18 to 49, the donors were a couple of women and a few men.

Repertoires were generated with immunoSEQ multiplex PCR, while TCRdb's copy carries only in-frame clones and drops some. The data contain 2 million to 2.5 million clones, 85% to 95% of them singletons. On this clone: The sample contains more than one DNA sequence encoding this CDR3.

This clonotype was sampled from a man aged 18 to 29 in good health. Some clones in this sample may be carry-over from other donors' samples. Sequencing input: naive CD4+ T cells from PBMCs. Subset here: CD45RA+ positively selected.

Here the CDR3 DNA reads TGTGCCAGCAGCCAGGGCCCGGCTGAAGCTTTCTTT. It is translated as CASSQGPAEAFF. The V call is TRBV7-9, the J call TRBJ1-1; the D gene is possibly TRBD1 (5 bases). With 5 bases removed from V and 6 bases from J, the gap between germline ends came to 10 bases. The CDR3 consists of 12 residues. Germline V lookup: CDR1 SEHNR, CDR2 FQNEAQ (reference sequence).